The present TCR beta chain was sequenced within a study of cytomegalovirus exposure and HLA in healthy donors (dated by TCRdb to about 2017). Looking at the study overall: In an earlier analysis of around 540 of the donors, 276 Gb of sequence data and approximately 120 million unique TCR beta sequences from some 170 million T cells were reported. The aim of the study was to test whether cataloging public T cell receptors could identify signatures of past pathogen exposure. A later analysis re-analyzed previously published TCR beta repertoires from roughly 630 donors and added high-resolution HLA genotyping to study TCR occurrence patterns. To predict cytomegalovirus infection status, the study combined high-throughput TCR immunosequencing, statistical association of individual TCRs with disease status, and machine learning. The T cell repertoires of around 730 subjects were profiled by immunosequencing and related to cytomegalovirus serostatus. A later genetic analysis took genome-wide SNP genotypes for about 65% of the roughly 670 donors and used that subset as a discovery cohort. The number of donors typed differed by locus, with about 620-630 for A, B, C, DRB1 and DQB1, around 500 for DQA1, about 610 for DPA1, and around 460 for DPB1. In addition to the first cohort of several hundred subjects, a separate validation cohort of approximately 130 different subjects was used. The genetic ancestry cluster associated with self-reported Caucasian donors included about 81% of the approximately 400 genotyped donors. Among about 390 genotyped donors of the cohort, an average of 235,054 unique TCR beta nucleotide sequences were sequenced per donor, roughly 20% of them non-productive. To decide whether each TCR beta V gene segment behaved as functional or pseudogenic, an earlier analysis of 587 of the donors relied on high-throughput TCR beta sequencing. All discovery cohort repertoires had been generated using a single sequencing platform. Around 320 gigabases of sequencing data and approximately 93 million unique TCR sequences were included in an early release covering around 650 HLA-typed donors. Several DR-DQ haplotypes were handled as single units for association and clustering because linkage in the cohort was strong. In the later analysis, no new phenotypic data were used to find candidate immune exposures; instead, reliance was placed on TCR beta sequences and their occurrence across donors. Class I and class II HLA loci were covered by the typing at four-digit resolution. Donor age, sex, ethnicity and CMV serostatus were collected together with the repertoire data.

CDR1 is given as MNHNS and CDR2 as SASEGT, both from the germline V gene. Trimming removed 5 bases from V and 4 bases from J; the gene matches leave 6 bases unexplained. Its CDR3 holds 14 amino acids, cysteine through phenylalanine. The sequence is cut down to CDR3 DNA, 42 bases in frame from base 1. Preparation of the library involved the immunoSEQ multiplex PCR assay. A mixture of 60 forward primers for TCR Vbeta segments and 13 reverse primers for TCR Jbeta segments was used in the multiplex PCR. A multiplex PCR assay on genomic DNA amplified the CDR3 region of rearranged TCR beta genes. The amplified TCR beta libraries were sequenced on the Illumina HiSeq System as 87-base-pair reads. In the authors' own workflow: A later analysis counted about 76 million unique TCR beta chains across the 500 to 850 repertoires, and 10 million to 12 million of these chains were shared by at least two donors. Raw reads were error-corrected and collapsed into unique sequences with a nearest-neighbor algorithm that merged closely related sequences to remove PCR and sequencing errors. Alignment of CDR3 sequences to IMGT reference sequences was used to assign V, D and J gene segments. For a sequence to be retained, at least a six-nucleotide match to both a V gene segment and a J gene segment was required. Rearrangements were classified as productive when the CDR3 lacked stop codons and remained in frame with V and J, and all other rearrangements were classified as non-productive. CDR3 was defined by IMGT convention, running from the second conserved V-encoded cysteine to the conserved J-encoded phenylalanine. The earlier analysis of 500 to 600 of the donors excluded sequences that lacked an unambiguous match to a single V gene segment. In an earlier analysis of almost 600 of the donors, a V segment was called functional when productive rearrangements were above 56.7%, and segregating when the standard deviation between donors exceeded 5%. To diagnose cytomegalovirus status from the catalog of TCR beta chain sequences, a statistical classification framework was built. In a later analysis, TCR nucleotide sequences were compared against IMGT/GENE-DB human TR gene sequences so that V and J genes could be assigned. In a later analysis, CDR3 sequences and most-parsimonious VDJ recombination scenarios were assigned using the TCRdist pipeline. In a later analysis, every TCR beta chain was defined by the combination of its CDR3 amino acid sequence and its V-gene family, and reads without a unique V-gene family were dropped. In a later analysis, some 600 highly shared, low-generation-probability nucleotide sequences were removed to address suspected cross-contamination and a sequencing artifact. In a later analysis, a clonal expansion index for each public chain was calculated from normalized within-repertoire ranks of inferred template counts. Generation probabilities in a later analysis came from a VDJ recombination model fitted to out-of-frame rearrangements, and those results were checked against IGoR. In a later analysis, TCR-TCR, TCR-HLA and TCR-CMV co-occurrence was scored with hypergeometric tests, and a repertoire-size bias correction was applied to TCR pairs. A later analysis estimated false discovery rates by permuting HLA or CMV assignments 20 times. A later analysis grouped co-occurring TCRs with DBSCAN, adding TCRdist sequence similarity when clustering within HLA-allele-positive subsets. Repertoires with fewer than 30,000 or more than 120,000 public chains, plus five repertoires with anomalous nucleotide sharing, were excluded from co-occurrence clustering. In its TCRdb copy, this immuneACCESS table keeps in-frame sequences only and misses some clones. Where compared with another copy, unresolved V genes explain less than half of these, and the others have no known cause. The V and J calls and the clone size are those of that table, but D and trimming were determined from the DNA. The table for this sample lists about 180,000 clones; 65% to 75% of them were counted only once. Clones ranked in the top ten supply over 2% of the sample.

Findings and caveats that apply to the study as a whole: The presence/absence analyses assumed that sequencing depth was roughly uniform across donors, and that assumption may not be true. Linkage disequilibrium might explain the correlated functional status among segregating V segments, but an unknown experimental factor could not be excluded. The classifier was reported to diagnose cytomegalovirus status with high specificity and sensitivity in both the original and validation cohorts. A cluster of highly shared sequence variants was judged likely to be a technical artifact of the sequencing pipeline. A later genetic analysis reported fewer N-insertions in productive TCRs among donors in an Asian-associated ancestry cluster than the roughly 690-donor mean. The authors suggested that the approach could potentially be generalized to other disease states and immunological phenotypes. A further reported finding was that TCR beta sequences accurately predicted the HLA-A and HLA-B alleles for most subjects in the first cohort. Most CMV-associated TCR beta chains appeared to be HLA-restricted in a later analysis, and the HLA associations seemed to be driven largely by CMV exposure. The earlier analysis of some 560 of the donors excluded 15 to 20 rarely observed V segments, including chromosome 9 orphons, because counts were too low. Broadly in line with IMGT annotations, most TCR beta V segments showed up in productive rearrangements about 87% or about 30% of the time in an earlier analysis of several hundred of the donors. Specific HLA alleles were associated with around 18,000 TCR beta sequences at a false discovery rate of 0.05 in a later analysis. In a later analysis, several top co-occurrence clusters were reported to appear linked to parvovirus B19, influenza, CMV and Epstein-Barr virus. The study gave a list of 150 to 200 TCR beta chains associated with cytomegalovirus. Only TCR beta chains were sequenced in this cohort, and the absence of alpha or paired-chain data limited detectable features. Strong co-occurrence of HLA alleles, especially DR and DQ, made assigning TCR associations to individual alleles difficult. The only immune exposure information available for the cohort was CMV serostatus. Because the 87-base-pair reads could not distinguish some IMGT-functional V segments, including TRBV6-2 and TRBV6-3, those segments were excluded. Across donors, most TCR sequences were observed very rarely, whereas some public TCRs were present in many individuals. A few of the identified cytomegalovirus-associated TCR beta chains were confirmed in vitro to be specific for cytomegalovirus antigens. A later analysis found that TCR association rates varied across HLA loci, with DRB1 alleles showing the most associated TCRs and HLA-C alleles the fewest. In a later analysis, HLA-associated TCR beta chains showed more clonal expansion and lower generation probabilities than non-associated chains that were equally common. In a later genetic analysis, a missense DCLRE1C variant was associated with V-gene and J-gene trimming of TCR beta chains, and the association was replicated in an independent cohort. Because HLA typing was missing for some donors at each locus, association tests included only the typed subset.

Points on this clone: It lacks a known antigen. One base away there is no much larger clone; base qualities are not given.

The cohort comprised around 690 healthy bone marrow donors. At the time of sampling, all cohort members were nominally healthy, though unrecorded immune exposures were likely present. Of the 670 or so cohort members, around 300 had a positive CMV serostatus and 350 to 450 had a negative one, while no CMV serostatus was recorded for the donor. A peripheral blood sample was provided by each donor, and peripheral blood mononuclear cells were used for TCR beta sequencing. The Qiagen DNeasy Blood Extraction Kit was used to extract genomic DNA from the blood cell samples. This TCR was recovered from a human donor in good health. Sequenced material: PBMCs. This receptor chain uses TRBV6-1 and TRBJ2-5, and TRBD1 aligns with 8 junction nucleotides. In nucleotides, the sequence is TGTGCCAGCAGTACTGGACAGGGTCGAGAGACCCAGTACTTC. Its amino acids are CASSTGQGRETQYF.